These T cell receptor beta chains were read from a single sample in a study of response to subunit inactivated influenza vaccine. TCRdb re-derived calls from the RT-PCR reads in MiXCR, one entry per CDR3 protein. This table has about 570,000 distinct CDR3 sequences, over 9% appearing once. This same sample was also taken into another study, of T cells expressing NK-cell markers.

The sample was PBMCs from blood, taken on the day of vaccination. The source is a man aged 45 to 65 who received an inactivated influenza vaccine. Both conserved end residues are part of each CDR3. Expanded clones are given a class, and other clones once, few, many or no size at all.

j_call clone_size v_call cdr3_aa
TRBJ2-3 . TRBV11-1 CASSLDGLGPDTQYF
TRBJ2-3 few TRBV20-1 CSARDSGTHTDTQYF
TRBJ2-7 . TRBV12-3/TRBV12-4 CASSLLPTGGGLLEQYF
TRBJ2-7 many TRBV12-3/TRBV12-4 CASRRRGTGFHEQYF
TRBJ1-5 . TRBV5-1 CASSLGESGNQPQHF
TRBJ2-1 few TRBV4-3 CASSQDASLVYNEQFF
TRBJ2-7 few TRBV5-1 CASSLAPDRVGYEQYF
TRBJ2-2 many TRBV12-3/TRBV12-4 CASSWTSTGELFF
TRBJ2-2 . TRBV3-1 CASSETTFNTGELFF
TRBJ2-1 . TRBV7-2 CASSLDRIRSYNEQFF
TRBJ2-3 few TRBV19 CASSMGQGFTDTQYF
TRBJ2-1 . TRBV12-3/TRBV12-4 CASSLLPFFQFF
TRBJ2-3 many TRBV7-2 CASSLGLPSTDTQYF
TRBJ1-5 . TRBV12-3/TRBV12-4 CASSFSAPQPQHF
TRBJ2-3 . TRBV20-1 CSARDGAGGPDTQYF